Within the sample, the clone carrying this T cell receptor (beta chain) is medium-sized (0.01 to 0.1%). Other nucleotide sequences from this sample produce the same CDR3. Data came from immunoSEQ multiplex PCR; TCRdb stores just in-frame clones and leaves some out. The repertoire consists of 130,000 to 150,000 clones, with approximately 80% occurring once and the leading ten covering approximately 3.5%. The data stem from a study of blood T cell repertoires in COVID-19. The CDR3 totals 11 residues. The V and J ends lost 5 bases and 4 bases respectively, with 3 bases between them. Germline CDR1 and CDR2: SNHLY and FYNNEI.

The chain recombines TRBV2 with TRBJ2-1, with no clear D. The source material was peripheral blood. The sequence was collected from a man in his sixties or seventies who had recovered from COVID-19. CDR3 in DNA: TGTGCCAGCAGTCCGTACAATGAGCAGTTCTTC. Translated, it gives CASSPYNEQFF.